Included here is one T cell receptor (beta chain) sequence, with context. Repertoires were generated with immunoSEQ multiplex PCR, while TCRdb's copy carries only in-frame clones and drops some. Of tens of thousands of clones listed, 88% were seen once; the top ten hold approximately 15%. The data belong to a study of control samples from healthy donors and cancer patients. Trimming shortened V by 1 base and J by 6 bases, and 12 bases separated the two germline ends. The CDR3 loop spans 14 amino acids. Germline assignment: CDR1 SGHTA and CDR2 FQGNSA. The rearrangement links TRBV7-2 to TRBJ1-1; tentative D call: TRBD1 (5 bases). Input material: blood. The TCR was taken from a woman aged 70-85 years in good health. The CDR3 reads CASSLDRWESEAFF. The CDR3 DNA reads TGTGCCAGCAGCTTAGACAGGTGGGAGTCTGAAGCTTTCTTT. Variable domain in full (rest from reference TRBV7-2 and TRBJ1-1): GAGVSQSPSNKVTEKGKDVELRCDPISGHTALYWYRQSLGQGLEFLIYFQGNSAPDKSGLPSDRFSAERTGGSVSTLTIQRTQQEDSAVYLCASSLDRWESEAFFGQGTRLTVV.